This T cell receptor beta chain was recorded in a study of cytomegalovirus exposure and HLA in healthy donors. Study summary: The 95 to 150 validation repertoires used the same platform as the 500 to 700 first-cohort repertoires, a later analysis reported. Study-level points and caveats: First-cohort TCR clusters tended to co-occur in the 130 or so validation repertoires, a later analysis found. The study flagged about 160 TCR beta chains as cytomegalovirus-associated. Specificity for CMV antigens was confirmed in vitro for a few of the CMV-associated chains.

Germline CDR1 is MDHEN and CDR2 is SYDVKM. The CDR3 spans 13 residues. Trimming removed 5 bases from V and 8 bases from J; junction bases left unmatched: 4. This clone showed up just a few times. Its specificity is not known. Only in-frame clones appear in the TCRdb table, and some are missing; sequencing was by immunoSEQ multiplex PCR. The table lists about 38,000 clones, around 93% of them singletons. V usage is TRBV28 and J usage is TRBJ1-2; 11 nucleotides align to TRBD1. This TCR was sampled from a man between 18 and 29 years old in good health and CMV-seronegative. Sequencing used PBMCs. The CDR3 sequence is CASSGQGAVGYTF. The CDR3 DNA sequence: TGTGCCAGCAGTGGACAGGGGGCAGTAGGCTACACCTTC.